This paragraph reports one TCR beta chain. Its antigen is not identified. This specimen comes from a study of T cell repertoires in cytomegalovirus infection. Study-wide context: In public TCR beta signatures, there were indications of both CMV infection and matching HLA type. Study-wide results and limits: Totalled public TCR beta family frequency picked out people who carried CMV plus the relevant HLA.

MiXCR was run by TCRdb on the reads, yielding one entry per CDR3 protein. The sample contains fewer than 350,000 distinct CDR3 sequences, roughly a sixth of which appear only once. Germline CDR1 is SGHRS and CDR2 is YFSETQ. This CDR3 is 19 amino acids long. The V gene end was trimmed by 1 base and the J gene end by 1 base; junction bases not matched to a gene: 10. This chain links TRBV5-1 with TRBJ2-6, with 8 positions matching TRBD1. The source material was PBMCs. The sequence derives from a human donor in good health (CMV status not recorded). Some clones in this sample may be carry-over from other donors' samples. CDR3 region: CASSLIGQGDGSGANVLTF. The CDR3 coding sequence is TGCGCCAGCAGCTTGATCGGACAGGGAGATGGTTCTGGGGCCAACGTCCTGACTTTC.